This T cell receptor (beta chain) was documented in a study of blood T cells in healthy people across ages (dated by TCRdb to the mid-2010s). With respect to the entire study: Template switching captured roughly one uniquely barcoded TCR beta cDNA molecule per two T cells in model experiments. The donors were split into four age groups: young (average 16 years), middle-aged (nearly 40), aged (approximately 60) and long-lived (under 85). To avoid experimental bias, donors of different ages were distributed randomly across sequencing lanes. Using the same blood draw, the study looked at two additional independent replicas of 1 million unique cDNA reads for two donors, one aged 18 to 30 and the other aged 80 or older. Age-related changes in TCR beta repertoire diversity were measured in the study by deep sequencing normalized with unique cDNA molecular identifiers. What the research found in general, with its limitations: Because the CMV infection status of the donors was unknown, age-related changes in expanded clonotypes may potentially have been confounded. Observed TCR beta diversity per million T cells fell roughly linearly with age, and a significant reduction was already apparent by age roughly 40. Total diversity estimates from one million sequenced T cells were considered lower bounds and underestimates. Conclusive comparison of naive and antigen-experienced compartments was prevented by the profiling of bulk unsorted PBMCs. The long-lived group showed more naive CD4+ T cells, fewer expanded clones and increased TCR diversity than the aged group, suggesting age selection. There was a strong correlation between observed TCR beta diversity and the percentage of naive T cells measured by flow cytometry.

Preparation of the library involved 5' RACE. Sequenced on an Illumina HiSeq 2500. A second PCR of roughly 6 to 11 cycles was run with a J-beta primer mix and a sample-barcoded 5' primer. A unique molecular identifier was introduced onto each TCR beta cDNA molecule by a template-switch 5' adaptor carrying 12 random nucleotides. Each sample yielded at least 2.5 million CDR3-containing paired-end reads. All of the RNA was converted into first-strand cDNA using the Mint cDNA synthesis kit, with a TRBC-specific oligonucleotide serving as the primer. After uracil-DNA glycosylase treatment, a first 18-cycle PCR used universal primers M1SS and BC2_uni_R on all cDNA. In the original analysis: Each sample was normalized by randomly selecting 1 million high-quality reads, each carrying a distinct molecular identifier. Instead of being binned into consensus sequences, reads with shared molecular identifiers were discarded. MiTCR, run with a Q25 quality threshold and the strictest error-elimination algorithm, handled CDR3 identification, clonotype clustering and error correction. A nonparametric unseen species model using Euler transformation provided a lower-bound estimate of total TCR beta diversity. TCRdb trimmed public reads at Q25 via fastp, called clones via MiXCR and kept in-frame beta chains. Rows are unified per CDR3 protein, each entry keeping the most common DNA and genes. None of the V and J calls come from the authors' own analysis; TCRdb made them. The sample profile shows 1.6 million or so distinct CDR3 sequences; about 31% of them were found once. Of the sample, roughly 12% falls within the top ten clones.

This clonotype was detected a few times. The antigen it recognizes is unknown. Base qualities are not at hand, and no much larger clone is one base apart. Donors were around 37 systemically healthy Caucasian individuals from Russia aged roughly 6 to 95 years. Around 10 milliliters of peripheral blood were drawn from each donor into EDTA-treated Vacutainer tubes. Ficoll-Paque density-gradient centrifugation was used to isolate PBMCs, with at least 6.5 million per sample. Trizol reagent was used to extract total RNA from the PBMCs, yielding at least 6 micrograms per sample. For every donor, an aliquot of PBMCs went through flow cytometry to measure the percentages of naive CD45RAhigh/CD27high T cells. Reading from cysteine to phenylalanine, the CDR3 counts 15 amino acids. Of the read, only the CDR3 DNA is kept; its 45 bases are in frame from base 1. V and J are truncated by 6 bases and 5 bases respectively, leaving an intervening sequence of 17 bases. CDR1 is given as WNHNN and CDR2 as SYGVQD, both from the germline V gene (reference sequence).

This sequence originates from a woman in her twenties or thirties in good health. Sequences were obtained from blood. This chain is built from TRBV10-1 and TRBJ2-1; the D element could tentatively be TRBD1 or TRBD2, as 5 bases agree for each. The CDR3 region: CASSTGTSRHNEQFF. The nucleotides are TGCGCCAGCAGCACCGGGACCTCCCGGCACAATGAGCAGTTCTTC.